The source of this T cell receptor (beta chain) is a study of cytomegalovirus exposure and HLA in healthy donors. General study points: In vitro experiments confirmed that a few CMV-associated chains were specific for CMV antigens.

V was pared by 3 bases and J by 5 bases, with 6 bases of the junction left unmatched. Germline CDR1 reads SEHNR; CDR2 reads FQNEAQ (reference sequence). The CDR3 extends over 14 amino acids. As for this clone: What it binds is unknown.

PCR employed 60 Vbeta and 13 Jbeta primers. Profiled with immunoSEQ multiplex PCR; TCRdb holds only in-frame clones, not every one. This table holds 81,000 or so clones, 62% found once. What was sequenced was PBMCs. This chain joins TRBV7-9 and TRBJ1-2; 7 bases line up with TRBD1. The sequence was obtained from a woman in her thirties in good health and CMV-seropositive. The CDR3 region has the DNA TGTGCCAGCAGCTTTAGGGGGCTAGGGTATGGCTACACCTTC. Protein: CASSFRGLGYGYTF. The variable domain in full, completed from reference TRBV7-9 and TRBJ1-2, reads DTGVSQNPRHKITKRGQNVTFRCDPISEHNRLYWYRQTLGQGPEFLTYFQNEAQLEKSRLLSDRFSAERPKGSFSTLEIQRTEQGDSAMYLCASSFRGLGYGYTFGSGTRLTVV.